What follows are 12 T cell receptor beta chains derived from one specimen sequenced in a study of response to subunit inactivated influenza vaccine. TCRdb called the RT-PCR reads again in MiXCR, with one record for every CDR3 protein. The table lists some 300,000 distinct CDR3 sequences, approximately 21% of them singletons. This specimen was PBMCs from blood, taken roughly 20 months after vaccination. The receptor set was obtained from a man aged 45-69 years who received an inactivated influenza vaccine.

This rearrangement joins TRBV20-1 to TRBJ1-2; D possibly corresponds to TRBD1 (5 bases). Trimming left V 3 bases short and J 5 bases short, with 10 bases between. CDR1 and CDR2 (germline): DFQATT, SNEGSKA (reference sequence). The CDR3 extends over 12 amino acids. The chain's CDR3 is CSARWTTYGYTF. The CDR3 region has the DNA TGCAGTGCTAGGTGGACAACGTATGGCTACACCTTC.

This clonotype was seen a handful of times. The V call is TRBV4-2, the J call TRBJ1-2; D might be TRBD1 (5 bases). Germline V gene sequence: CDR1 LGHNA, CDR2 YNFKEQ. There are 16 residues in the CDR3. V lost 0 bases and J 8 bases, leaving 19 bases between the germline ends. The DNA of the CDR3 is TGTGCCAGCAGCCAAGATATTTCACAGGTGGCATACGGCTACACCTTC. It is translated as CASSQDISQVAYGYTF.

About this clonotype itself: One junction end does not reproduce the germline sequence, and a read error may be involved. The V and J genes are TRBV2 and TRBJ2-7; a weak D match, TRBD2 (6 bases). The CDR3 runs to 13 residues. From germline, CDR1 is SNHLY and CDR2 FYNNEI. CDR3 coding DNA: TGTGCCAGCAGTGAAATCAGCGGGTATGAGCGGTACTTC. Protein: CASSEISGYERYF.

This chain links TRBV7-2 with TRBJ2-1; 8 positions agree with TRBD2. Germline assignment: CDR1 SGHTA and CDR2 FQGNSA. V shed 5 bases, J shed 9 bases, and the junction held 12 bases outside the gene matches. The CDR3 has 15 amino acids. This chain's CDR3 is CASSAGPGLGVEQFF. The CDR3 nucleotides are TGTGCCAGCAGCGCAGGCCCGGGACTAGGTGTTGAGCAGTTCTTC.

V gene TRBV11-2 combines with J gene TRBJ2-7, with D unclear. This CDR3 contains 13 residues. Trimming left V 0 bases short and J 5 bases short, with 8 bases between. The germline V gene encodes CDR1 SGHAT and CDR2 FQNNGV. For the CDR3, the DNA is TGTGCCAGCAGCTTAGATTTTAGGAACGAGCAGTACTTC. Translation gives CASSLDFRNEQYF.

CDR3 sequence (DNA): TGCGCCAGCAGCTTGGGCGGGGACAGCAGGGCTTTCTTT. It translates to CASSLGGDSRAFF. The chain recombines TRBV5-1 with TRBJ1-1; 7 positions match TRBD1. The germline gives CDR1 SGHRS, CDR2 YFSETQ. There are 13 residues in the CDR3. V dropped 0 bases and J dropped 11; count of bases not matched to a gene: 7.

V usage is TRBV4-2 and J usage is TRBJ2-1, with D possibly TRBD2 on 5 matching bases. Germline V lookup: CDR1 LGHNA, CDR2 YNFKEQ. The CDR3 contains 14 residues. V was trimmed by 0 bases and J by 8 bases, leaving 11 bases between them. DNA of the CDR3: TGTGCCAGCAGCCAAGATAGAGGGCGGGATGAGCAGTTCTTC. Its translation: CASSQDRGRDEQFF.

This clonotype was counted only a few times. The chain carries TRBV6-2 or TRBV6-3 and TRBJ2-1; D gene uncertain. The CDR3 is 13 residues long. CDR1 is MNHEY and CDR2 is SVGEGT in the germline V gene. V lost 0 bases to trimming and J lost 9 bases, with 9 bases between them. The CDR3 protein is CASSYSGLFEQFF. In nucleotides, the CDR3 is TGTGCCAGCAGTTACTCTGGGCTTTTTGAGCAGTTCTTC.

The chain uses TRBV5-1 and TRBJ1-1; D gene ambiguous. Between the trimmed V and J ends, which lost 3 bases and 0 bases, there was a span of 9 bases. Germline V gene sequence: CDR1 SGHRS, CDR2 YFSETQ. This CDR3 is 14 amino acids long. The CDR3 here is CASSSNGLNTEAFF. In DNA, the CDR3 is TGCGCCAGCAGCTCGAACGGCCTGAACACTGAAGCTTTCTTT.

The chain employs TRBV27 and TRBJ2-7, with D perhaps matching TRBD2 (5 bases). Trimming cost V 3 bases and J 7 bases, with 19 bases left between them. The CDR3 totals 15 residues. Per the germline V gene, CDR1 is MNHEY and CDR2 is SMNVEV (reference sequence). DNA of the CDR3: TGTGCCAGCAGTTTGAGGTTGAAGGCTTCGGGGGAGCAGTACTTC. It yields the protein CASSLRLKASGEQYF.

This clonotype was seen only a few times. This rearrangement joins TRBV6-5 to TRBJ1-2; weak D call: TRBD1 (5 bases). Germline CDR1 MNHEY, CDR2 SVGAGI. CDR3 length: 14 amino acids. With 0 bases removed from V and 6 bases from J, the gap between germline ends came to 11 bases. The CDR3 sequence is CASSYSAGMNGYTF. The CDR3 DNA sequence: TGTGCCAGCAGTTACTCGGCAGGGATGAATGGCTACACCTTC.

The chain links TRBV5-1 to TRBJ1-2, with 10 bases aligning to TRBD1. Trimming at V came to 4 bases and at J to 5 bases, leaving 8 bases not matched to a gene. The CDR3 is 15 amino acids. Germline values: CDR1 SGHRS, CDR2 YFSETQ. CDR3 DNA sequence: TGCGCCAGCAGCACCCAGGGGGACAGGGGATATGGCTACACCTTC. This sequence encodes CASSTQGDRGYGYTF. The complete variable domain, with remaining parts taken from reference TRBV5-1 and TRBJ1-2, reads KAGVTQTPRYLIKTRGQQVTLSCSPISGHRSVSWYQQTPGQGLQFLFEYFSETQRNKGNFPGRFSGRQFSNSRSEMNVSTLELGDSALYLCASSTQGDRGYGYTFGSGTRLTVV.